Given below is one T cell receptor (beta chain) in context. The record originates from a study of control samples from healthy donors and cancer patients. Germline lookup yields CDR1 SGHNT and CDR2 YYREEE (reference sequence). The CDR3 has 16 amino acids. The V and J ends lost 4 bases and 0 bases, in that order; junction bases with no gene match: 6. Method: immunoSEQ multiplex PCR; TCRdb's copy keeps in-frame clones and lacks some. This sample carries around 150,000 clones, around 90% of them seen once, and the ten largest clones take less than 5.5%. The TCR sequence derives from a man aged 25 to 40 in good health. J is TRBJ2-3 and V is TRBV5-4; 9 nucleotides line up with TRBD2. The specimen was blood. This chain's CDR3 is CASSARTSDSTDTQYF. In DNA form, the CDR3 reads TGTGCCAGCAGCGCACGGACTAGCGATAGCACAGATACGCAGTATTTT.